These 9 T cell receptor beta chains were all obtained from the same sample, sequenced in a study of T cells in Graves' hyperthyroidism and ophthalmopathy. TCR beta CDR3 regions were amplified from RNA transcripts. HTBI primers were the set used in a first-round RT-PCR of the TCR CDR3. TCRdb independently ran MiXCR on the multiplex PCR reads; one entry per CDR3 protein. The repertoire holds nearly 750,000 distinct CDR3 sequences, with around a third as singletons. Sequencing input: blood. The receptors derive from a woman aged 40 to 50 with Graves' hyperthyroidism.

This clonotype has a count of ten or more. This chain connects TRBV7-2 to TRBJ1-5, with D unclear. Trimming took off 5 bases at V and 7 bases at J, with 18 bases between the two ends. Per germline, CDR1 SGHTA and CDR2 FQGNSA. This CDR3 comprises 15 residues. DNA of the CDR3: TGTGCCAGCAGCCCGGACGGCAGTGGTACCCAGCCCCAGCATTTT. It translates to CASSPDGSGTQPQHF.

The table lists this clonotype with many counts. This chain links TRBV9 with TRBJ1-3, with D unclear. The CDR3 is made up of 15 amino acids. The V end lost 0 bases, the J end lost 2 bases, and 9 bases lay between the germline ends. The germline V gene encodes CDR1 SGDLS and CDR2 YYNGEE. The CDR3 DNA follows: TGTGCCAGCAGCGTAGTGGAAGGAACTGGAAACACCATATATTTT. This translates into CASSVVEGTGNTIYF.

This clonotype has a count of ten or more. V and J are TRBV7-3 and TRBJ2-2; no reliable D call. This CDR3 region has 13 residues. Trimming stripped 2 bases from V and 3 bases from J, with 4 bases between. Germline CDR1 SGHTA, CDR2 FQGTGA. The DNA for the CDR3 is TGTGCCAGCAGCTTACAGCACACCGGGGAGCTGTTTTTT. Protein: CASSLQHTGELFF.

This clonotype was counted many times. The final CDR3 position lacks the conserved phenylalanine or tryptophan, pointing to a likely read error. The V and J genes are TRBV29-1 and TRBJ1-2, with D unresolved. V was trimmed by 4 bases and J by 6 bases, leaving 15 bases between them. The germline V gene encodes CDR1 SQVTM and CDR2 ANQGSEA. CDR3 length: 13 amino acids. CDR3 residues: CSVVILSNNGYTL. The CDR3 nucleotides read TGCAGCGTTGTAATCCTATCAAACAATGGCTACACCCTC.

The sample holds a few counts of this clonotype. CDR3 sequence: CASILRASGRGTGELFF. The CDR3 DNA reads TGTGCCAGCATCCTCCGGGCTAGCGGGAGAGGAACCGGGGAGCTGTTTTTT. The rearrangement uses TRBV7-2 and TRBJ2-2, with 10 positions matching TRBD2. Trimming removed 7 bases from V and 5 bases from J; junction bases left unmatched: 13. CDR1 is SGHTA, CDR2 FQGNSA, per germline. The CDR3 covers 17 residues.

V is TRBV7-9 and J is TRBJ1-4; 7 nucleotides match TRBD1. V trimming: 3 bases; J trimming: 8 bases; junction bases outside the gene matches: 6. The CDR3 runs to 14 residues. CDR1 and CDR2 from the germline V gene are SEHNR and FQNEAQ (reference sequence). The CDR3, as DNA: TGTGCCAGCAGCTTGGACAGGTCGGGAGAAAAACTGTTTTTT. Translation: CASSLDRSGEKLFF.

Only a few counts were recorded for this clonotype. The J gene is TRBJ2-7, the V gene TRBV7-9; D unresolved. The V gene lost 1 base and the J gene lost 3 bases, with 7 bases spanning the gap. This CDR3 has 13 amino acids. CDR1 is SEHNR, CDR2 FQNEAQ, per germline (reference sequence). The CDR3 is CASSLVPHYEQYF. The CDR3 region has the DNA TGTGCCAGCAGCTTAGTTCCCCACTACGAGCAGTACTTC.

The rearrangement links TRBV12-3 or TRBV12-4 to TRBJ2-7, with TRBD1 matching 7 bases. V lost 6 bases to trimming and J lost 7 bases; unmatched junction nucleotides: 18. CDR3 size: 16 residues. The CDR3 sequence is CASSPPPTGMTQEQYF. In DNA form, the CDR3 reads TGTGCCAGCAGCCCTCCCCCGACAGGGATGACCCAAGAGCAGTACTTC.

This clonotype was counted between two and nine times. V gene TRBV7-2 combines with J gene TRBJ2-1; D is unclear. The germline gives CDR1 SGHTA, CDR2 FQGNSA. V was clipped by 3 bases and J by 6 bases, with 9 bases between them. The CDR3 contains 13 residues. For the CDR3, the DNA is TGTGCCAGCAGCTTCGGTGGAATCAATGAGCAGTTCTTC. Translation gives CASSFGGINEQFF.